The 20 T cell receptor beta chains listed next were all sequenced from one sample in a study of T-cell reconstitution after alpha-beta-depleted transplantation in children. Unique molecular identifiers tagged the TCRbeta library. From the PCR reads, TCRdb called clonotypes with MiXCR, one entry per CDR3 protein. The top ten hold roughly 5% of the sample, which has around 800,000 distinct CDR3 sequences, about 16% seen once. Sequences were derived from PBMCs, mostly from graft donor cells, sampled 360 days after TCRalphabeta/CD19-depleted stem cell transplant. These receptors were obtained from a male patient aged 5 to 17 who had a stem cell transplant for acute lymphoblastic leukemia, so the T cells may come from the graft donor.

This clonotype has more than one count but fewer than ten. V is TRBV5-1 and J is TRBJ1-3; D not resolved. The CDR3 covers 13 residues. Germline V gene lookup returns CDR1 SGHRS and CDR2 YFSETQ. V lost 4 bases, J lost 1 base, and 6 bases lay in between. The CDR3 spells CASSMSSGNTIYF. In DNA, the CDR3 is TGCGCCAGCAGCATGTCGTCTGGAAACACCATATATTTT. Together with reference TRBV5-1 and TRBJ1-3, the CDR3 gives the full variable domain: KAGVTQTPRYLIKTRGQQVTLSCSPISGHRSVSWYQQTPGQGLQFLFEYFSETQRNKGNFPGRFSGRQFSNSRSEMNVSTLELGDSALYLCASSMSSGNTIYFGEGSWLTVV.

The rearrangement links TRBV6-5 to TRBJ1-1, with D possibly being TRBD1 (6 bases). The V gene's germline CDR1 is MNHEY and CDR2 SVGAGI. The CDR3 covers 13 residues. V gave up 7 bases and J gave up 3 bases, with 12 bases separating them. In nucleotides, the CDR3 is TGTGCCAGCACCATCAGGGGTTACACTGAAGCTTTCTTT. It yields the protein CASTIRGYTEAFF.

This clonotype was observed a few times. CDR3 coding DNA: TGTGCCAGCAGCGCCGCCGGGACAGGGGATGGAAACACCATATATTTT. Amino acid sequence: CASSAAGTGDGNTIYF. The rearrangement joins TRBV9 to TRBJ1-3, with 10 nucleotides matching TRBD1. CDR1 and CDR2 from the germline V gene are SGDLS and YYNGEE. J lost 3 bases, V lost 3 bases, and 6 bases had no gene match. This CDR3 comprises 16 residues.

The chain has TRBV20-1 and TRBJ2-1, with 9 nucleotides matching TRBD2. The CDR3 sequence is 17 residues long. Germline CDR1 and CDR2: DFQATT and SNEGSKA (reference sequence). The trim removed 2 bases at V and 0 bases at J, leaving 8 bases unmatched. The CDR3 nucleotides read TGCAGTGCTAGAAGGGCTAGCGGGACGTTCTCCTACAATGAGCAGTTCTTC. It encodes CSARRASGTFSYNEQFF.

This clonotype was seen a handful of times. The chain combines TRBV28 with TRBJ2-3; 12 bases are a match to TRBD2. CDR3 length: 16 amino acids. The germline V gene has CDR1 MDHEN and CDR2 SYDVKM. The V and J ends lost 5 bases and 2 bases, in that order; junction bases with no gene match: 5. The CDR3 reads CASSLTSGSPTDTQYF. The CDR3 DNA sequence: TGTGCCAGCAGTCTGACTAGCGGGAGTCCCACAGATACGCAGTATTTT.

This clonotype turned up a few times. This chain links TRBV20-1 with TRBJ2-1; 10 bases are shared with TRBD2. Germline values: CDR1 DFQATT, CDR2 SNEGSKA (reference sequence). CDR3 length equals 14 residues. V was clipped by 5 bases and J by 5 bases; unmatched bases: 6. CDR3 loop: CSAEALAGNNEQFF. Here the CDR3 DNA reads TGCAGTGCTGAGGCACTAGCGGGAAACAATGAGCAGTTCTTC.

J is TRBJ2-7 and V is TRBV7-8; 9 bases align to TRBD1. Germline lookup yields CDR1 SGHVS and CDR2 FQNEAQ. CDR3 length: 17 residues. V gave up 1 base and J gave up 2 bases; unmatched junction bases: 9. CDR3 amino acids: CASSLVGGQGSTYEQYF. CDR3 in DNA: TGTGCCAGCAGCTTAGTCGGGGGACAGGGCAGTACCTACGAGCAGTACTTC.

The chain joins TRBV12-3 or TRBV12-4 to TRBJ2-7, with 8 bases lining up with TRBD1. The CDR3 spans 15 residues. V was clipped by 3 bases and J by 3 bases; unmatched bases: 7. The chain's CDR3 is CASSLEDREYYEQYF. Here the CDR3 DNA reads TGTGCCAGCAGTTTGGAGGACAGGGAGTACTACGAGCAGTACTTC.

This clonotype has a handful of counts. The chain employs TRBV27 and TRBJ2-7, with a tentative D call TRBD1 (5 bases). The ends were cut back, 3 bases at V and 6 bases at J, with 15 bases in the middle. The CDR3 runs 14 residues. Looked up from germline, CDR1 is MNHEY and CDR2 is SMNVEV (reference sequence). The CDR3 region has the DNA TGTGCCAGCAGTTTGTCGCTCTGGCAGGGCGAGCAGTACTTC. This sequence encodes CASSLSLWQGEQYF.

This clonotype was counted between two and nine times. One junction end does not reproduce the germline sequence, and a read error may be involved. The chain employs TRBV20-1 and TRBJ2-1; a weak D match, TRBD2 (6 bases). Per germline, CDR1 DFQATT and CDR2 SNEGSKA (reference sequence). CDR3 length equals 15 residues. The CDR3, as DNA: TGCAGTGCTAGAGATCCTCTCGGGAGTGACAATGAACAGTTCTTC. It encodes CSARDPLGSDNEQFF.

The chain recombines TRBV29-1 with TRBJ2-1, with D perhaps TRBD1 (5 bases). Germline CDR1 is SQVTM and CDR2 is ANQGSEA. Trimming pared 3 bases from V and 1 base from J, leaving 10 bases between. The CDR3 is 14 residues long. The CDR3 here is CSVETVMSYNEQFF. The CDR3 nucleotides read TGCAGCGTTGAGACAGTGATGTCCTACAATGAGCAGTTCTTC.

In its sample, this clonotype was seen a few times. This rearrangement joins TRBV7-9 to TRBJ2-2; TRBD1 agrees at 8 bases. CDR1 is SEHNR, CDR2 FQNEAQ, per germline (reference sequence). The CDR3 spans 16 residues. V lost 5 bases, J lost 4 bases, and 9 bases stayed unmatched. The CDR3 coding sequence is TGTGCCAGCAGCCCACGGACAGGGAGGCGCACCGGGGAGCTGTTTTTT. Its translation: CASSPRTGRRTGELFF. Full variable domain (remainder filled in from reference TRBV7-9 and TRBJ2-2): DTGVSQNPRHKITKRGQNVTFRCDPISEHNRLYWYRQTLGQGPEFLTYFQNEAQLEKSRLLSDRFSAERPKGSFSTLEIQRTEQGDSAMYLCASSPRTGRRTGELFFGEGSRLTVL.

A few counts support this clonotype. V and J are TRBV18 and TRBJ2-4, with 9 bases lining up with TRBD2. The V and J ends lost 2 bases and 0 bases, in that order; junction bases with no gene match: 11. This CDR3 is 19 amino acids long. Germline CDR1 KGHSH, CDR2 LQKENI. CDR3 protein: CASSPKREDTQIAKNIQYF. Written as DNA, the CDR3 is TGTGCCAGCTCACCAAAGCGGGAGGATACTCAAATAGCCAAAAACATTCAGTACTTC.

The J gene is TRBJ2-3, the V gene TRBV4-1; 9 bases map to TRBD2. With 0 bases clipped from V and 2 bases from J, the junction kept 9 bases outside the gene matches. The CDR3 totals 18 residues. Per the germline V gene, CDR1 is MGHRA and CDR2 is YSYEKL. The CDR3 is CASSQDRTSGSYTDTQYF. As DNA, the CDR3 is TGCGCCAGCAGCCAAGATAGAACTAGCGGGTCTTACACAGATACGCAGTATTTT.

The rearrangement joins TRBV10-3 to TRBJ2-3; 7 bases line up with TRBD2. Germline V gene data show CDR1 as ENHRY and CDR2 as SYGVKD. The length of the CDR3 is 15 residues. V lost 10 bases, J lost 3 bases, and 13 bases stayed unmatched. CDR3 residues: CATAPRVAGTDTQYF. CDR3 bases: TGTGCCACCGCCCCCCGGGTAGCGGGTACAGATACGCAGTATTTT.

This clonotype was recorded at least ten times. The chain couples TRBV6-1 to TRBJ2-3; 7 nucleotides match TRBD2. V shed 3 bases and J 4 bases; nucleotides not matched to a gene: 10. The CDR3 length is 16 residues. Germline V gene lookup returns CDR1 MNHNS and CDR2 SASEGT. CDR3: CASSDQRGPWADTQYF. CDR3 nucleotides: TGTGCCAGCAGTGACCAGCGGGGCCCTTGGGCAGATACGCAGTATTTT.

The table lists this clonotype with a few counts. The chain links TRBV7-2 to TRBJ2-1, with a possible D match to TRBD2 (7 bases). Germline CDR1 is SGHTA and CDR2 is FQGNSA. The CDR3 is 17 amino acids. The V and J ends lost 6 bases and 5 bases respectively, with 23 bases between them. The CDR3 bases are TGTGCCAGCAGGTTACCCAAACGGGGGAGGGGGGACAATGAGCAGTTCTTC. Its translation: CASRLPKRGRGDNEQFF.

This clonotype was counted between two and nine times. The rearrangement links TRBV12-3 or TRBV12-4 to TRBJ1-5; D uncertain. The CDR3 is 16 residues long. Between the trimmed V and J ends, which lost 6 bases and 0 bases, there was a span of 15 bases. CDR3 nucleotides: TGTGCCAGCAGACCCCCGGTCAGCGATAGCAATCAGCCCCAGCATTTT. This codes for CASRPPVSDSNQPQHF.

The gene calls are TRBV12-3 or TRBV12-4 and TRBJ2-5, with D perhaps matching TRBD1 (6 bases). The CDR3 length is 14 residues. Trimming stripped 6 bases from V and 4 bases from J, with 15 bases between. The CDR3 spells CASSETGSPETQYF. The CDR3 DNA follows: TGTGCCAGCAGCGAGACAGGTTCCCCAGAGACCCAGTACTTC.

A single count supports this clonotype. In DNA, the CDR3 is TGTGCCAGCAGCCGCGTTCCAGGACAGGGGGTCGAGACCCAGTACTTC. Protein: CASSRVPGQGVETQYF. The chain recombines TRBV7-7 with TRBJ2-5; 10 bases map to TRBD1. CDR1 is SSHAT and CDR2 is FNYEAQ in the germline V gene (reference sequence). Trimming at V came to 5 bases and at J to 5 bases, leaving 11 bases not matched to a gene. The CDR3 totals 16 residues.